Following are 8 T cell receptor beta chains from one sample sequenced in a study of neurological immune-mediated disorders. The time point is: longitudinal time-point 3. TCRdb used MiXCR to reprocess the 5' RACE reads, holding one entry per CDR3 protein. The profile shows approximately 84,000 distinct CDR3 sequences, around 4.7% of them singletons. The specimen sequenced was PBMCs. The receptors originated from a woman aged 55-70 years with multiple sclerosis.

V is TRBV12-3 or TRBV12-4 and J is TRBJ1-2; TRBD1 aligns across 11 bases. The CDR3 has 14 amino acids. V lost 7 bases, J lost 5 bases, and 6 bases stayed unmatched. The DNA for the CDR3 is TGTGCCAGCACCCTGGACAGGGGGCTTTATGGCTACACCTTC. This codes for CASTLDRGLYGYTF.

This clonotype was seen at least ten times. The rearrangement links TRBV6-2 or TRBV6-3 to TRBJ1-5, with a tentative D call TRBD1 (5 bases). Per germline, CDR1 MNHEY and CDR2 SVGEGT. The V end was cut by 5 bases, the J end by 2 bases, with 13 bases between. The CDR3 is 15 amino acids. The CDR3 region has the DNA TGTGCCAGCAGTCCCGAGGGGAGAGGCAATCAGCCCCAGCATTTT. This codes for CASSPEGRGNQPQHF.

This clonotype was counted ten times or more. This rearrangement joins TRBV15 to TRBJ2-5; D remains ambiguous. This CDR3 has 15 amino acids. Trimming stripped 1 base from V and 1 base from J, with 10 bases between. Looked up from germline, CDR1 is LNHNV and CDR2 is YYDKDF (reference sequence). DNA of the CDR3: TGTGCCACCAGCAGAGGTCTGGGCCCCCAAGAGACCCAGTACTTC. This gives the protein CATSRGLGPQETQYF.

This clonotype was picked up many times. The chain carries TRBV29-1 and TRBJ2-3; tentative D call: TRBD2 (6 bases). CDR3 length: 12 amino acids. Germline values: CDR1 SQVTM, CDR2 ANQGSEA. The V end lost 3 bases, the J end lost 5 bases, and 9 bases lay between the germline ends. The CDR3: CSVEYGGDTQYF. For the CDR3, the DNA is TGCAGCGTTGAGTACGGGGGAGATACGCAGTATTTT.

This clonotype was counted at least ten times. The V gene is TRBV3-1, the J gene TRBJ2-3; D remains ambiguous. The V gene's germline CDR1 is LGHDT and CDR2 YNNKEL (reference sequence). Trimming shortened V by 0 bases and J by 6 bases, and 10 bases separated the two germline ends. The CDR3 has 14 residues. The CDR3 protein is CASSQDAAADTQYF. In DNA, the CDR3 is TGTGCCAGCAGCCAAGACGCGGCGGCTGATACGCAGTATTTT.

The sample holds a few counts of this clonotype. The genes are TRBV7-8 and TRBJ1-1; a weak D match, TRBD1 (6 bases). The V end was cut by 6 bases, the J end by 5 bases, with 10 bases between. Germline loops: CDR1 SGHVS, CDR2 FQNEAQ. The CDR3 contains 12 residues. The CDR3: CASRGAWTEAFF. CDR3 DNA: TGTGCCAGCAGGGGGGCCTGGACTGAAGCTTTCTTT.

This clonotype was seen many times. V is TRBV7-9 and J is TRBJ2-2; 9 nucleotides line up with TRBD2. J lost 4 bases, V lost 5 bases, and 8 bases had no gene match. The germline V gene encodes CDR1 SEHNR and CDR2 FQNEAQ (reference sequence). CDR3 length: 16 amino acids. The chain's CDR3 is CASSIRGGAGTGELFF. The CDR3 nucleotides are TGTGCCAGCAGCATCCGCGGGGGGGCGGGCACCGGGGAGCTGTTTTTT.

In its sample, this clonotype was seen many times. The CDR3 DNA reads as TGTGCCAGCAGCTTAGAGGCCTTGACCTACGAGCAGTACTTC. Translating gives CASSLEALTYEQYF. The chain combines TRBV7-2 with TRBJ2-7, with D unclear. The germline V gene has CDR1 SGHTA and CDR2 FQGNSA. The V end lost 1 base, the J end lost 2 bases, and 9 bases lay between the germline ends. The CDR3 extends over 14 amino acids. Using reference TRBV7-2 and TRBJ2-7 for the parts outside the CDR3, the full variable domain is GAGVSQSPSNKVTEKGKDVELRCDPISGHTALYWYRQSLGQGLEFLIYFQGNSAPDKSGLPSDRFSAERTGGSVSTLTIQRTQQEDSAVYLCASSLEALTYEQYFGPGTRLTVT.